The 10 T cell receptor beta chains below come from one sample, sequenced in a study of regulatory T cells in long-lasting Graves disease. Investigators prepared the TCR beta libraries by applying iRepertoire HTBI primers and Arm-PCR of CDR3 regions. One entry per CDR3 protein, called by TCRdb with MiXCR from the multiplex PCR reads. This sample has approximately 400,000 distinct CDR3 sequences, with 15% to 17% found just once. As to time point: newly diagnosed GD, antithyroid drugs for less than 3 months. PBMC RNA served as the TCR library source. This material consisted of peripheral blood mononuclear cells (PBMCs), taken at new diagnosis, from a patient treated with antithyroid drugs. These receptors were collected from a female donor with Graves disease.

This clonotype was seen at least ten times. The V and J genes are TRBV3-1 and TRBJ2-1; D is uncertain. The CDR3 totals 12 residues. Germline V gives CDR1 LGHDT, CDR2 YNNKEL (reference sequence). V dropped 1 base and J dropped 9 bases, with 7 bases sitting between them. CDR3 region: CASSQAPTEQFF. The CDR3 DNA is TGTGCCAGCAGCCAAGCCCCGACTGAGCAGTTCTTC.

The sample holds many counts of this clonotype. This chain connects TRBV28 to TRBJ2-7; perhaps TRBD2 as D (7 bases). The CDR3 loop spans 13 amino acids. Trimming stripped 3 bases from V and 6 bases from J, with 12 bases between. The germline V gene has CDR1 MDHEN and CDR2 SYDVKM. CDR3 DNA sequence: TGTGCCAGCAGTTTCGGGGGGCTTGTCGAGCAGTACTTC. As protein: CASSFGGLVEQYF.

This clonotype occurred a few times. The rearrangement links TRBV9 to TRBJ2-5, with TRBD1 as a possible D gene (5 bases). In germline, CDR1 is SGDLS, CDR2 YYNGEE. Trimming took off 0 bases at V and 2 bases at J, with 8 bases between the two ends. The CDR3 is 14 amino acids. CDR3: CASSVGTKQETQYF. The CDR3 DNA is TGTGCCAGCAGCGTAGGGACAAAACAAGAGACCCAGTACTTC.

This clonotype has at least ten counts. The gene calls are TRBV18 and TRBJ2-3; TRBD2 agrees at 7 bases. The CDR3 is 12 amino acids. Germline loops: CDR1 KGHSH, CDR2 LQKENI. J lost 8 bases, V lost 3 bases, and 2 bases had no gene match. The CDR3 is CASSPGGSTQYF. The CDR3 DNA sequence: TGTGCCAGCTCACCGGGCGGGAGTACGCAGTATTTT.

Ten or more counts support this clonotype. This rearrangement joins TRBV11-2 to TRBJ2-3; unclear D gene. The CDR3 runs to 13 residues. CDR1 SGHAT and CDR2 FQNNGV come from the germline V gene. V was trimmed by 2 bases and J by 2 bases, leaving 5 bases between them. CDR3 in DNA: TGTGCCAGCAGCTTAATAAACACAGATACGCAGTATTTT. This translates into CASSLINTDTQYF.

V and J are TRBV6-1 and TRBJ1-6; TRBD1 matches 7 bases. Germline V gene lookup returns CDR1 MNHNS and CDR2 SASEGT. The ends lost 2 bases at V and 6 bases at J; junction bases unmatched: 4. The CDR3 is 15 amino acids. The CDR3, as DNA: TGTGCCAGCAGTGAACCCGGGACAGTTAATTCACCCCTCCACTTT. This sequence encodes CASSEPGTVNSPLHF.

This clonotype was observed many times. The CDR3 reads CASGPGAAQETQYF. The CDR3 DNA follows: TGTGCTAGTGGGCCCGGAGCAGCGCAAGAGACCCAGTACTTC. The chain uses TRBV12-5 and TRBJ2-5, with D uncertain. The CDR3 length is 14 residues. V was shortened by 6 bases and J by 2 bases, with 13 bases between the two germline ends. From germline, CDR1 is LGHNT and CDR2 FRNRAP.

Details on this clonotype: This is likely an artifact of a read error, given a far larger clone one base away. The rearrangement joins TRBV3-1 to TRBJ2-1, with D perhaps matching TRBD2 (6 bases). The V and J ends lost 4 bases and 9 bases respectively, with 13 bases between them. The CDR3 totals 13 residues. Germline lookup yields CDR1 LGHDT and CDR2 YNNKEL (reference sequence). The CDR3: CASSPGGRGEQFF. The DNA of the CDR3 is TGTGCCAGCAGCCCCGGTGGGCGGGGTGAGCAGTTCTTC.

As to this clonotype: A much more abundant neighbour one base away suggests this may be a read error. The V gene is TRBV7-2, the J gene TRBJ2-2, with a weak D call TRBD2 (6 bases). CDR1 and CDR2 (germline): SGHTA, FQGNSA. This CDR3 has 19 amino acids. Written as DNA, the CDR3 is TGTGCCAGCAGTTTAAGATTGCGGGAAGCCCGGAGGAATACCGGGGGGCTGTTTTTT. Translating it yields CASSLRLREARRNTGGLFF.

The chain carries TRBV19 and TRBJ2-1; D remains ambiguous. The ends were cut back, 4 bases at V and 7 bases at J, with 11 bases in the middle. CDR3 size: 13 residues. Germline V gene lookup returns CDR1 LNHDA and CDR2 SQIVND (reference sequence). The CDR3 sequence: CASSRNQENEQFF. Here the CDR3 DNA reads TGTGCCAGTAGTAGAAACCAGGAGAATGAGCAGTTCTTC.